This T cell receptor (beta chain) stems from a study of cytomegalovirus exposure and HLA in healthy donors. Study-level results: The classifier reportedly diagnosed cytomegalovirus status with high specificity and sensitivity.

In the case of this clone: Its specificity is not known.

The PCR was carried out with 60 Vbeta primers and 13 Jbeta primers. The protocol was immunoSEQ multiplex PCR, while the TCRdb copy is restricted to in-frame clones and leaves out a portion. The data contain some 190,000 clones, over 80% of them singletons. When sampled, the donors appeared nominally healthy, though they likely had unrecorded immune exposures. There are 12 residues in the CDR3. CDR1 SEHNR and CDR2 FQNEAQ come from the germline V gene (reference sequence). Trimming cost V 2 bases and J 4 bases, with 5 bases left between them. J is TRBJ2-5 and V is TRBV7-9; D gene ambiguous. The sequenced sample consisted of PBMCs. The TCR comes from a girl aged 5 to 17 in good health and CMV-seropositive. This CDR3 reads CASSLLRETQYF. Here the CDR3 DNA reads TGTGCCAGCAGCTTACTACGAGAGACCCAGTACTTC.